Below are 16 T cell receptor beta chains sequenced from a single sample in a study of cytomegalovirus exposure and HLA in healthy donors. Amplification used 60 Vbeta primers and 13 Jbeta primers. Clones were read by immunoSEQ multiplex PCR, and TCRdb kept only the in-frame ones, dropping some. The sample contains about 140,000 clones, just under 85% of which appear only once. The sequencing input was PBMCs. These receptors all stem from a woman aged 40 to 50 in good health and CMV-seronegative.

V usage is TRBV9 and J usage is TRBJ2-1; D is undetermined. The CDR3 covers 16 residues. V gave up 0 bases and J gave up 0 bases, with 10 bases separating them. The germline gives CDR1 SGDLS, CDR2 YYNGEE. CDR3 sequence reads: CASSVESYLSYNEQFF. CDR3 DNA sequence: TGTGCCAGCAGCGTAGAAAGCTACCTCTCCTACAATGAGCAGTTCTTC.

The chain carries TRBV28 and TRBJ2-5, with a possible D match to TRBD1 (6 bases). V was shortened by 6 bases and J by 4 bases, with 15 bases between the two germline ends. Germline CDR1 reads MDHEN; CDR2 reads SYDVKM. CDR3 size: 14 residues. The CDR3 region is CASSHPDRRETQYF. The CDR3 DNA reads TGTGCCAGCAGCCACCCCGACAGGCGAGAGACCCAGTACTTC.

This clone occurred a few times. The rearrangement uses TRBV9 and TRBJ2-7; 9 bases agree with TRBD1. V shed 4 bases, J shed 5 bases, and the junction held 10 bases outside the gene matches. The CDR3 covers 15 residues. Germline V CDR1 and CDR2: SGDLS, YYNGEE. The CDR3 DNA sequence: TGTGCCAGCAGCTACCGGGACAGGGTACGCGACGAGCAGTACTTC. This codes for CASSYRDRVRDEQYF.

The chain carries TRBV7-3 and TRBJ2-1, with D uncertain. The CDR3 is made up of 12 amino acids. In germline, CDR1 is SGHTA, CDR2 FQGTGA. Trimming removed 5 bases from V and 9 bases from J, with 11 bases in between. The CDR3 nucleotides are TGTGCCAGCAGCCTCGACAACGGTGAGCAGTTCTTC. Translating it yields CASSLDNGEQFF.

V is TRBV4-3 and J is TRBJ1-2; TRBD1 agrees at 10 bases. Germline CDR1 and CDR2: LGHNA and YSLEER. This CDR3 region has 16 residues. J gave up 4 bases and V 3 bases, and 8 bases lay outside the gene matches. In DNA, the CDR3 is TGCGCCAGCAGCCATCCCGGGACAGGGGTCGGCTATGGCTACACCTTC. Encoded protein: CASSHPGTGVGYGYTF.

This clone came up a few times. The CDR3 loop is CASSPSQGYNEKLFF. The DNA of the CDR3 is TGTGCCAGCAGCCCATCTCAGGGTTATAATGAAAAACTGTTTTTT. This sequence joins TRBV5-4 and TRBJ1-4; a weak D match, TRBD1 (5 bases). There are 15 residues in the CDR3. Per germline, CDR1 SGHNT and CDR2 YYREEE (reference sequence). V was clipped by 4 bases and J by 4 bases, with 14 bases between them.

The J gene is TRBJ2-7, the V gene TRBV19; TRBD1 aligns across 10 bases. Per germline, CDR1 LNHDA and CDR2 SQIVND (reference sequence). This CDR3 spans 15 amino acids. Unmatched junction bases numbered 3, after V lost 4 bases and J lost 0 bases. The CDR3: CASSKGQGGSYEQYF. The CDR3 DNA follows: TGTGCCAGTAGTAAAGGACAGGGGGGCTCCTACGAGCAGTACTTC. The full variable domain, in which reference TRBV19 and TRBJ2-7 provide the parts outside the CDR3, is DGGITQSPKYLFRKEGQNVTLSCEQNLNHDAMYWYRQDPGQGLRLIYYSQIVNDFQKGDIAEGYSVSREKKESFPLTVTSAQKNPTAFYLCASSKGQGGSYEQYFGPGTRLTVT.

The chain combines TRBV6-5 with TRBJ2-1; the match to TRBD1 covers 7 bases. Unmatched junction bases numbered 16, after V lost 10 bases and J lost 7 bases. The V gene's germline CDR1 is MNHEY and CDR2 SVGAGI. CDR3 length equals 15 residues. CDR3 sequence (DNA): TGTGCCACCAGGGTAACCCAGGGGGTCGTAAATGAGCAGTTCTTC. It yields the protein CATRVTQGVVNEQFF.

The rearrangement uses TRBV5-5 and TRBJ2-2, with D unresolved. The CDR3 runs 11 residues. Germline CDR1 SGHKS, CDR2 YYEKEE (reference sequence). V was cut by 4 bases and J by 8 bases, with 6 bases left in between. CDR3 DNA sequence: TGTGCCAGCAGCGTAGTTGGGGAGCTGTTTTTT. Protein sequence: CASSVVGELFF.

V gene TRBV23-1 combines with J gene TRBJ1-4, with D uncertain. TRBV23-1 has ORF status, its function being uncertain. This CDR3 contains 15 residues. V lost 4 bases and J 6 bases, leaving 15 bases between the germline ends. CDR3 nucleotides: TGCGCCAGCAGTCGACCGGGATCCGAGGATGAAAAACTGTTTTTT. It codes for CASSRPGSEDEKLFF.

There are a few counts of this clone. The rearrangement joins TRBV5-1 to TRBJ2-3; TRBD1 agrees at 9 bases. Per germline, CDR1 SGHRS and CDR2 YFSETQ. Trimming removed 5 bases from V and 5 bases from J; junction bases left unmatched: 6. This CDR3 region has 14 residues. CDR3 amino acids: CASSLRDRVDTQYF. Here the CDR3 DNA reads TGCGCCAGCAGTCTCCGGGACAGGGTAGATACGCAGTATTTT.

The chain is built from TRBV7-6 and TRBJ1-2; 7 nucleotides line up with TRBD1. J gave up 2 bases and V 2 bases, and 5 bases lay outside the gene matches. CDR1 and CDR2 (germline): SGHVS, FNYEAQ. This CDR3 contains 15 residues. DNA for the CDR3: TGTGCCAGCAGCTTAACCCCACAGGGGAACTATGGCTACACCTTC. This gives the protein CASSLTPQGNYGYTF.

The rearrangement joins TRBV9 to TRBJ2-7; tentative D call: TRBD2 (6 bases). Germline-derived CDR1 and CDR2 are SGDLS and YYNGEE. The germline V and J ends were trimmed by 0 bases and 6 bases, with 16 bases remaining between them. The CDR3 consists of 15 residues. This chain's CDR3 is CASSVAGSLPGEQYF. CDR3 DNA sequence: TGTGCCAGCAGCGTAGCCGGGAGTCTTCCCGGCGAGCAGTACTTC.

This chain uses TRBV4-3 with TRBJ2-7, with D unresolved. V was pared by 2 bases and J by 6 bases, with 11 bases between. Germline loops: CDR1 LGHNA, CDR2 YSLEER. The CDR3 is 13 residues long. The CDR3 region is CASSQQTSFEQYF. The CDR3 DNA reads TGCGCCAGCAGCCAACAGACTTCGTTCGAGCAGTACTTC.

The CDR3 bases are TGTGCCAGTAGTATAGCGTATCAGGCCTACGAGCAGTACTTC. As protein: CASSIAYQAYEQYF. The rearrangement joins TRBV19 to TRBJ2-7; D is uncertain. CDR1 and CDR2 from the germline V gene are LNHDA and SQIVND (reference sequence). This CDR3 comprises 14 residues. The V and J ends lost 1 base and 2 bases respectively, with 9 bases between them.

The chain carries TRBV15 and TRBJ2-1; 9 positions match TRBD2. Germline trimming cut 0 bases from V and 6 bases from J; bases unmatched to any gene: 9. This CDR3 contains 17 residues. Germline V gives CDR1 LNHNV, CDR2 YYDKDF (reference sequence). CDR3 region: CATSRDNPGLASNEQFF. CDR3 in DNA: TGTGCCACCAGCAGAGATAATCCCGGACTAGCGAGCAATGAGCAGTTCTTC.